One and the same sample provided the 18 T cell receptor beta chains below, sequenced in a study of blood T cell repertoires in COVID-19. Only in-frame clones appear in the TCRdb table, and some are missing; sequencing was by immunoSEQ multiplex PCR. The sample shows fewer than 20,000 clones, 85% to 90% of them seen only once. The sequencing input was peripheral blood. The receptors were gathered from a human donor in a cohort sampled during active COVID-19.

The rearrangement links TRBV5-8 to TRBJ1-6; maybe TRBD1 (5 bases). V was trimmed by 4 bases and J by 4 bases, leaving 15 bases between them. The CDR3 is 16 residues long. Germline V lookup: CDR1 SGHTS, CDR2 YDEGEE. The CDR3 protein is CASSPGDGGYNSPLHF. For the CDR3, the DNA is TGTGCCAGCAGCCCCGGTGATGGGGGGTATAATTCACCCCTCCACTTT.

This chain connects TRBV30 to TRBJ2-7; 8 nucleotides agree with TRBD1. The CDR3 has 13 amino acids. Germline assignment: CDR1 GTSNPN and CDR2 SVGIG (reference sequence). Trimming at V came to 0 bases and at J to 12 bases, leaving 10 bases not matched to a gene. This CDR3 reads CAWSVPGTGVGYF. In nucleotides, the CDR3 is TGTGCCTGGAGTGTACCGGGGACAGGCGTCGGGTACTTC.

As DNA, the CDR3 is TGTGCCAGCAGCCCACAGGGGTCGGGAACTAACTATGGCTACACCTTC. Amino acid sequence: CASSPQGSGTNYGYTF. The rearrangement uses TRBV13 and TRBJ1-2, with TRBD1 identical over 7 bases. Germline CDR1 is PRHDT and CDR2 is FYEKMQ (reference sequence). Trimming at V came to 5 bases and at J to 0 bases, leaving 9 bases not matched to a gene. There are 16 residues in the CDR3.

The chain employs TRBV4-3 and TRBJ1-4, with 7 bases aligning to TRBD1. The CDR3 sequence is 17 residues long. Germline CDR1 LGHNA, CDR2 YSLEER. Trimming cost V 1 base and J 3 bases; bases outside gene matches: 8. The CDR3: CASSQASFGTANEKLFF. DNA for the CDR3: TGCGCCAGCAGCCAAGCTTCGTTTGGGACAGCTAATGAAAAACTGTTTTTT.

V usage is TRBV6-6 and J usage is TRBJ2-1, with 9 bases matching TRBD2. Trimming removed 6 bases from V and 2 bases from J; junction bases left unmatched: 17. The germline gives CDR1 MNHNY, CDR2 SVGAGI (reference sequence). The CDR3 is 19 residues long. In nucleotides, the CDR3 is TGTGCCAGCAGCTCTGCCCCGGGCGGGGGGGGGCTTCCCTACAATGAGCAGTTCTTC. As protein: CASSSAPGGGGLPYNEQFF.

This chain links TRBV27 with TRBJ2-7, with 9 bases that match TRBD2. Trimming took 6 bases from V and 2 from J; bases not matched to a gene: 5. Looked up from germline, CDR1 is MNHEY and CDR2 is SMNVEV (reference sequence). This CDR3 contains 14 residues. CDR3 nucleotide sequence: TGTGCCAGCAGGGCGGGAGGGATGACCTACGAGCAGTACTTC. Its translation: CASRAGGMTYEQYF.

V usage is TRBV4-3 and J usage is TRBJ2-2; D gene ambiguous. CDR1 LGHNA and CDR2 YSLEER come from the germline V gene. This CDR3 comprises 18 residues. V was clipped by 0 bases and J by 1 base, with 15 bases between them. CDR3 sequence (DNA): TGCGCCAGCAGCCAAGAGGTTGTGGCAAGACTGAACACCGGGGAGCTGTTTTTT. As protein: CASSQEVVARLNTGELFF.

V gene TRBV7-9 combines with J gene TRBJ2-7; 7 bases are shared with TRBD1. Germline CDR1 and CDR2: SEHNR and FQNEAQ (reference sequence). The CDR3 runs 17 residues. V was clipped by 5 bases and J by 0 bases; unmatched bases: 13. The CDR3 DNA sequence: TGTGCCAGCAGCCAAGATACCCTGAGGGGGCTCTCCTACGAGCAGTACTTC. Its protein product is CASSQDTLRGLSYEQYF.

V gene TRBV19 combines with J gene TRBJ2-3, with 8 bases identical to TRBD1. Germline V lookup: CDR1 LNHDA, CDR2 SQIVND (reference sequence). V was pared by 2 bases and J by 4 bases, with 8 bases of the junction left unmatched. This CDR3 spans 16 amino acids. This chain's CDR3 is CASSIYGPGGADTQYF. The CDR3 region has the DNA TGTGCCAGTAGTATATATGGGCCAGGGGGCGCAGATACGCAGTATTTT.

The rearrangement joins TRBV9 to TRBJ2-1; D is perhaps TRBD2 (6 bases). Trimming removed 0 bases from V and 8 bases from J, with 15 bases in between. This CDR3 is 15 amino acids long. Germline lookup yields CDR1 SGDLS and CDR2 YYNGEE. In DNA, the CDR3 is TGTGCCAGCAGCGTAGTACAGCGGGCCGCGGATGAGCAGTTCTTC. Its translation is CASSVVQRAADEQFF.

V gene TRBV5-1 combines with J gene TRBJ2-2; tentatively, D is TRBD1 (6 bases). The ends were cut back, 0 bases at V and 6 bases at J, with 15 bases in the middle. CDR1 and CDR2 (germline): SGHRS, YFSETQ. This CDR3 is 16 amino acids long. The CDR3 spells CASSLGATGLAGELFF. In DNA, the CDR3 is TGCGCCAGCAGCTTGGGAGCGACAGGCCTAGCCGGGGAGCTGTTTTTT.

V is TRBV27 and J is TRBJ2-1; TRBD2 matches at 12 bases. This CDR3 is built from 15 residues. The germline V gene encodes CDR1 MNHEY and CDR2 SMNVEV (reference sequence). V lost 5 bases to trimming and J lost 6 bases; unmatched junction nucleotides: 5. The CDR3 spells CASSPGTSGRNEQFF. DNA for the CDR3: TGTGCCAGCAGTCCCGGGACTAGCGGGCGCAATGAGCAGTTCTTC.

The chain links TRBV19 to TRBJ1-5; D is ambiguous. Germline CDR1 LNHDA, CDR2 SQIVND (reference sequence). Trimming took off 0 bases at V and 3 bases at J, with 12 bases between the two ends. There are 16 residues in the CDR3. The CDR3 bases are TGTGCCAGTAGTATAGAAACAGCAGGAAACAATCAGCCCCAGCATTTT. This encodes CASSIETAGNNQPQHF.

The J gene is TRBJ2-1, the V gene TRBV7-9, with 10 bases matching TRBD2. Trimming took 6 bases from V and 8 from J; bases not matched to a gene: 7. The CDR3 is made up of 14 amino acids. Germline V gene lookup returns CDR1 SEHNR and CDR2 FQNEAQ (reference sequence). Here the CDR3 DNA reads TGTGCCAGCAGGTTTAGCGGGAGGCTCGATGAGCAGTTCTTC. The encoded protein is CASRFSGRLDEQFF.

The chain is built from TRBV11-3 and TRBJ2-7, with TRBD2 identical over 11 bases. In germline, CDR1 is SGHNT, CDR2 YENEEA. The CDR3 loop spans 18 amino acids. V lost 2 bases to trimming and J lost 3 bases; unmatched junction nucleotides: 12. The CDR3 bases are TGTGCCAGCAGCTTACAACGGAACGCCGGGACTAGCGGCTACGAGCAGTACTTC. Amino acids: CASSLQRNAGTSGYEQYF.

The chain has TRBV19 and TRBJ1-5, with 10 nucleotides matching TRBD1. Germline V gene data show CDR1 as LNHDA and CDR2 as SQIVND (reference sequence). V was pared by 2 bases and J by 5 bases, with 3 bases of the junction left unmatched. This CDR3 is built from 15 residues. In DNA, the CDR3 is TGTGCCAGTAGTATACGACAGGGGGCCGATCAGCCCCAGCATTTT. Translated: CASSIRQGADQPQHF.

This chain connects TRBV5-4 to TRBJ2-5, with 8 positions matching TRBD2. This CDR3 has 14 residues. V lost 3 bases and J lost 5; bases outside the gene matches: 6. Germline CDR1 and CDR2: SGHNT and YYREEE (reference sequence). CDR3 coding DNA: TGTGCCAGCAGCTCGAAAGCGGGAGAGGAGACCCAGTACTTC. It is translated as CASSSKAGEETQYF.

The rearrangement links TRBV5-6 to TRBJ2-7; D might be TRBD2 (5 bases). V lost 2 bases and J lost 0, with 6 bases in between. Germline CDR1 is SGHDT and CDR2 is YYEEEE. This CDR3 contains 13 residues. CDR3 sequence: CASSFGVSYEQYF. The CDR3 DNA follows: TGTGCCAGCAGCTTCGGGGTCTCCTACGAGCAGTACTTC.